This T cell receptor beta chain was documented in a study of radiation and T cells in renal cell carcinoma. The study, taken as a whole, reports: From baseline, blood top tumor clonotypes peaked at 2 weeks post-radiation. Pretreatment tumor biopsies were lacking, so baseline clonotypes are unknown.

Comment on this clone: As yet, its antigen is unknown.

Profiled with immunoSEQ multiplex PCR; TCRdb holds only in-frame clones, not every one. Here the sample spans some 150,000 clones, around nine tenths being singletons. CDR1 and CDR2 (germline): SEHNR, FQNEAQ (reference sequence). Trimming shortened V by 1 base and J by 4 bases, and 1 base separated the two germline ends. This CDR3 contains 11 residues. Time point specified: blood 4 weeks post-SBRT, at nephrectomy. Treatment described: 15 Gy SBRT to primary tumor, nephrectomy 4 weeks later. Nephrectomy followed 15 Gy stereotactic body radiation by 4 weeks. Radiation-treated patients gave blood at baseline, week 2 and week 4.

The origin of this receptor is a woman aged 50 to 65 with renal cell carcinoma. The chain joins TRBV7-9 to TRBJ1-1, with no clear D. The sequences come from blood, collected from a patient whose treatment included radiotherapy and nephrectomy. CDR3 bases: TGTGCCAGCAGCTTAGTCACTGAAGCTTTCTTT. Translated: CASSLVTEAFF.